A single sample gave rise to the 9 T cell receptor beta chains below, sequenced in a study of blood T cell repertoires in COVID-19. TCRdb keeps only in-frame clones here, not all; method: immunoSEQ multiplex PCR. The sample lists fewer than 350,000 clones, roughly 90% occurring once. The sequencing sample was made of peripheral blood. All receptors come from a woman aged 25 to 39 with COVID-19, enrolled during active disease.

This sequence joins TRBV6-5 and TRBJ2-5; the D is unclear. Trimming cost V 6 bases and J 2 bases, with 13 bases left between them. The CDR3 length is 14 residues. The germline CDR1 and CDR2 sequences are MNHEY and SVGAGI. In nucleotides, the CDR3 is TGTGCCAGCAGAACGCCGGGTGGGCAAGAGACCCAGTACTTC. It encodes CASRTPGGQETQYF.

The chain has TRBV19 and TRBJ1-2; D is unresolved. Trimming took off 2 bases at V and 6 bases at J, with 13 bases between the two ends. CDR3 length equals 14 residues. Looked up from germline, CDR1 is LNHDA and CDR2 is SQIVND (reference sequence). The CDR3 spells CASSIRRQVDGYTF. The CDR3 nucleotides are TGTGCCAGTAGTATAAGGAGGCAGGTTGATGGCTACACCTTC.

This clone was observed a handful of times. J is TRBJ2-2 and V is TRBV7-8; D is undetermined. V dropped 5 bases and J dropped 7 bases, with 11 bases sitting between them. The CDR3 is 13 residues long. Germline V CDR1 and CDR2: SGHVS, FQNEAQ. The CDR3 loop reads CASSLLPGGELFF. The CDR3 DNA reads TGTGCCAGCAGCCTACTCCCGGGCGGGGAGCTGTTTTTT.

The chain couples TRBV5-1 to TRBJ2-5, with 9 positions matching TRBD2. The CDR3 consists of 15 residues. Germline CDR1 reads SGHRS; CDR2 reads YFSETQ. V lost 3 bases, J lost 4 bases, and 7 bases stayed unmatched. The DNA for the CDR3 is TGCGCCAGCAGCTCGGGTAGCGGGGGAATAGAGACCCAGTACTTC. Protein: CASSSGSGGIETQYF.

The J gene is TRBJ1-1, the V gene TRBV5-1; D unclear. The CDR3 length is 14 residues. V was cut by 0 bases and J by 4 bases, with 10 bases left in between. CDR1 SGHRS and CDR2 YFSETQ come from the germline V gene. The CDR3: CASSLGDSSTEAFF. CDR3 bases: TGCGCCAGCAGCTTGGGAGATTCCTCCACTGAAGCTTTCTTT.

This clone was detected only once. The V gene is TRBV5-4, the J gene TRBJ1-6; 7 positions match TRBD1. J lost 19 bases, V lost 2 bases, and 12 bases had no gene match. The CDR3 has 13 amino acids. Germline assignment: CDR1 SGHNT and CDR2 YYREEE (reference sequence). The chain's CDR3 is CASSFKQGQFEHF. The CDR3 DNA reads TGTGCCAGCAGCTTCAAACAGGGACAGTTTGAACACTTT.

The genes are TRBV21-1 and TRBJ2-5; the table's D call of TRBD1 was not tested on the DNA. TRBV21-1 is classified as a pseudogene. The CDR3 length is 12 residues. The CDR3 DNA reads as TGTGCCGGAGGACAGGGGGAAGAGACCCAGTACTTC. Translating it yields CAGGQGEETQYF.

The chain employs TRBV7-2 and TRBJ1-2, with D possibly being TRBD1 (5 bases). Germline lookup yields CDR1 SGHTA and CDR2 FQGNSA. The CDR3 runs to 16 residues. V was trimmed by 1 base and J by 0 bases, leaving 12 bases between them. CDR3 nucleotide sequence: TGTGCCAGCAGCTTAGTTTCAGGGAGGTCTAACTATGGCTACACCTTC. It translates to CASSLVSGRSNYGYTF.

The gene calls are TRBV5-1 and TRBJ1-1; D remains ambiguous. Germline CDR1 and CDR2: SGHRS and YFSETQ. The CDR3 loop spans 13 amino acids. V gave up 2 bases and J gave up 1 base, with 6 bases separating them. The CDR3 spells CASSFEKNTEAFF. The CDR3 DNA is TGCGCCAGCAGCTTTGAGAAGAACACTGAAGCTTTCTTT.